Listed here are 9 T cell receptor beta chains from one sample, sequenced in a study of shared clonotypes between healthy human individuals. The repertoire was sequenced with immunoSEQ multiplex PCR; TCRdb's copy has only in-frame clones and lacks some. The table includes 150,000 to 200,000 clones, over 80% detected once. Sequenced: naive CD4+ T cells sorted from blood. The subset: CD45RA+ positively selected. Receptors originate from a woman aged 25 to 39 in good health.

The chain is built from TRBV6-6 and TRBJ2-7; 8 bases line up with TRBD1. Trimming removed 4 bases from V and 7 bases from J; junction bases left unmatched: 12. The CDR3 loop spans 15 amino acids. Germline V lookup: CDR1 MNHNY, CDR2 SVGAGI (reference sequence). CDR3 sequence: CASSSWTGHTGEQYF. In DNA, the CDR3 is TGTGCCAGCAGTTCCTGGACAGGGCACACGGGAGAGCAGTACTTC.

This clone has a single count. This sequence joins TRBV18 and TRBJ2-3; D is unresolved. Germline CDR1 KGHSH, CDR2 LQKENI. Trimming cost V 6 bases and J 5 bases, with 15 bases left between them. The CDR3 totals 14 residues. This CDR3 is CASSPPQFIDTQYF. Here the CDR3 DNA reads TGTGCCAGCTCGCCTCCCCAATTTATAGATACGCAGTATTTT.

CDR3 DNA: TGTGCCAGCAGCGTCGGCGACATCTCCTCCTACAATGAGCAGTTCTTC. It encodes CASSVGDISSYNEQFF. The chain joins TRBV25-1 to TRBJ2-1; the D is unclear. The length of the CDR3 is 16 residues. The V end lost 6 bases, the J end lost 0 bases, and 15 bases lay between the germline ends. Germline CDR1 is MGHDK and CDR2 is SYGVNS. The variable domain in full, completed from reference TRBV25-1 and TRBJ2-1, reads EADIYQTPRYLVIGTGKKITLECSQTMGHDKMYWYQQDPGMELHLIHYSYGVNSTEKGDLSSESTVSRIRTEHFPLTLESARPSHTSQYLCASSVGDISSYNEQFFGPGTRLTVL.

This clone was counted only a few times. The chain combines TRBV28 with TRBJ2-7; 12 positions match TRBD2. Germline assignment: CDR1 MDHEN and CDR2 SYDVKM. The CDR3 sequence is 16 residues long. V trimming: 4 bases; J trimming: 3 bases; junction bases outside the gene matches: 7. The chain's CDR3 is CASSSPLAGGFYEQYF. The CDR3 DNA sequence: TGTGCCAGCAGTTCGCCCCTAGCGGGAGGGTTCTACGAGCAGTACTTC.

The CDR3 DNA reads as TGTGCCAGCAGCTTAGCGCTGACTGAAGAAGAGACCCAGTACTTC. It is translated as CASSLALTEEETQYF. The chain employs TRBV7-9 and TRBJ2-5, with D hard to call. Germline lookup yields CDR1 SEHNR and CDR2 FQNEAQ (reference sequence). CDR3 length: 15 residues. Deletions cut 0 bases from V and 3 bases from J, with 11 bases between.

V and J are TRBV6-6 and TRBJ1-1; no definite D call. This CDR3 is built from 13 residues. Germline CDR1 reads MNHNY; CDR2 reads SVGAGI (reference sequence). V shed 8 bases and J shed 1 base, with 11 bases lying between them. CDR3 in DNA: TGTGCCAGCCGGGCAGGCTGGAACACTGAAGCTTTCTTT. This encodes CASRAGWNTEAFF.

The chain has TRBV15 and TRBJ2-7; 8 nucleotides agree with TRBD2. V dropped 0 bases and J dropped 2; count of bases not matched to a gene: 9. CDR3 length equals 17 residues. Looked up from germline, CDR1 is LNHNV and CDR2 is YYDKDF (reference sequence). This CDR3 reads CATSRDGLQAGAYEQYF. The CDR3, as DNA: TGTGCCACCAGCAGAGATGGCCTTCAAGCGGGAGCCTACGAGCAGTACTTC.

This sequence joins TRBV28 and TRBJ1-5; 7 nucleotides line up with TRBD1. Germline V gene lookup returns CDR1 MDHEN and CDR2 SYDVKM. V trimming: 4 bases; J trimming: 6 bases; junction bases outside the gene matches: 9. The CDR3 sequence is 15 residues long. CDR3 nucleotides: TGTGCCAGCAGTTCCGGGACAGCCCTAATTCAGCCCCAGCATTTT. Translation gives CASSSGTALIQPQHF.

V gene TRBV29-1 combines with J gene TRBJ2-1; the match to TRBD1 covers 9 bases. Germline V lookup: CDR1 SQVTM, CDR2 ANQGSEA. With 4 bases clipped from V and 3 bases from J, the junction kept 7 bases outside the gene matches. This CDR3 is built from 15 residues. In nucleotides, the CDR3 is TGCAGCGTTGTGGGCGGGACAGGGCTCTACAATGAGCAGTTCTTC. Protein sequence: CSVVGGTGLYNEQFF.